This T cell receptor (beta chain) was profiled in a study of blood T cell repertoires in COVID-19. Assay: immunoSEQ multiplex PCR; the TCRdb copy retains only in-frame clones and omits some. The table includes about 140,000 clones, 86% detected once. The CDR3 covers 13 residues. CDR1 SEHNR and CDR2 FQNEAQ come from the germline V gene (reference sequence). V gave up 6 bases and J gave up 7 bases; unmatched junction bases: 6. This clonotype originated in an older woman with acute or convalescent COVID-19. The sequencing sample was made of peripheral blood. The rearrangement uses TRBV7-9 and TRBJ1-5, with 7 bases lining up with TRBD1. The CDR3 nucleotides read TGTGCCAGCAGTTCCTGGACAGGCCAGCCCCAGCATTTT. Its translation is CASSSWTGQPQHF.